The rows below give T cell receptor beta chains drawn from one sample of a study of cytomegalovirus exposure and HLA in healthy donors. Clones were sequenced by immunoSEQ multiplex PCR, and TCRdb holds only the in-frame ones, with some missing. The table records around 220,000 clones, 70% to 80% of them present only once. The sample comprised PBMCs. The source of these receptors is a girl aged 2 to 10 in good health and CMV-seronegative. CDR3s include the opening cysteine and the closing phenylalanine or tryptophan. Fields, in order: J gene, D gene, V gene, clone size, CDR3 DNA, CDR3 protein. The D gene is left open where the match is weak. Clone size is shown for a subset of rows, as once, few, many or a class of expanded clone.

j_call: TRBJ1-1; d_call: NA; v_call: TRBV7-9; clone_size: NA; cdr3_nt: TGTGCCGGGAGCGAGGTGAACACTGAAGCTTTCTTT; cdr3_aa: CAGSEVNTEAFF
j_call: TRBJ1-3; d_call: NA; v_call: TRBV6-1; clone_size: few; cdr3_nt: TGTGCCAGCAATGACAGGTCGCGGGCCATATATTTT; cdr3_aa: CASNDRSRAIYF
j_call: TRBJ2-3; d_call: NA; v_call: TRBV15; clone_size: NA; cdr3_nt: TGTGCCACCAGGCTCTACGGGGCAGATACGCAGTATTTT; cdr3_aa: CATRLYGADTQYF
j_call: TRBJ2-7; d_call: NA; v_call: TRBV6-5; clone_size: NA; cdr3_nt: TGTGCCAGCAGTTACTCGATCGGCCGCGGGTACGAGCAGTACTTC; cdr3_aa: CASSYSIGRGYEQYF
j_call: TRBJ2-7; d_call: NA; v_call: TRBV11-2; clone_size: NA; cdr3_nt: TGTGCCAGCAGCGCACTCATAAGGGGTGGGGACTCCTACGAGCAGTACTTC; cdr3_aa: CASSALIRGGDSYEQYF
j_call: TRBJ2-1; d_call: TRBD2; v_call: TRBV14; clone_size: NA; cdr3_nt: TGTGCCAGCAGCCAAGATTGGCTAGCGGGAGTTCGAGTGCAGTTCTTC; cdr3_aa: CASSQDWLAGVRVQFF
j_call: TRBJ1-5; d_call: NA; v_call: TRBV9; clone_size: NA; cdr3_nt: TGTGCCAGCAGCGTAGATTCTAGTCAGCCCCAGCATTTT; cdr3_aa: CASSVDSSQPQHF
j_call: TRBJ2-7; d_call: TRBD2; v_call: TRBV30; clone_size: few; cdr3_nt: TGTGCCTGGGAACCGCGACTAGCGGGAGGCAACCCCTACGAGCAGTACTTC; cdr3_aa: CAWEPRLAGGNPYEQYF
j_call: TRBJ2-1; d_call: TRBD2; v_call: TRBV7-8; clone_size: NA; cdr3_nt: TGTGCCAGCAGCCATCCCTCTCGGCGGGAGAACTTTTACAATGAGCAGTTCTTC; cdr3_aa: CASSHPSRRENFYNEQFF
j_call: TRBJ2-1; d_call: TRBD2; v_call: TRBV19; clone_size: NA; cdr3_nt: TGTGCCAGCGGGAGGGGGGGGGCAAGTTACAATGAGCAGTTCTTC; cdr3_aa: CASGRGGASYNEQFF
j_call: TRBJ2-3; d_call: TRBD1; v_call: TRBV19; clone_size: NA; cdr3_nt: TGTGCCAGTAGTTGGAGGGACAGGGGCCCCAGGACATATTTT; cdr3_aa: CASSWRDRGPRTYF
j_call: TRBJ1-2; d_call: TRBD1; v_call: TRBV7-3; clone_size: NA; cdr3_nt: TGTGCCAGCAGCTTAGGGACAGGGGATTTCACCTTC; cdr3_aa: CASSLGTGDFTF
j_call: TRBJ1-5; d_call: NA; v_call: TRBV7-9; clone_size: NA; cdr3_nt: TGTGCCAGCAGCTTGGGCGATTATAAGAATCAGCCCCAGCATTTT; cdr3_aa: CASSLGDYKNQPQHF
j_call: TRBJ2-5; d_call: TRBD2; v_call: TRBV27; clone_size: NA; cdr3_nt: TGTGCCAGCGACCCCACTAGCGGGGCCCGTCTCAGGGAGACCCAGTACTTC; cdr3_aa: CASDPTSGARLRETQYF
j_call: TRBJ1-5; d_call: NA; v_call: TRBV7-3; clone_size: once; cdr3_nt: TGTGCCAGCAGCCTAGGTGTGAATCAGCCCCAGCATTTT; cdr3_aa: CASSLGVNQPQHF
j_call: TRBJ1-1; d_call: NA; v_call: TRBV6-1; clone_size: once; cdr3_nt: TGTGCCAGCAGTGAACGCGAAGGACACGCTGAAGCTTTCTTT; cdr3_aa: CASSEREGHAEAFF
j_call: TRBJ2-7; d_call: TRBD1; v_call: TRBV27; clone_size: NA; cdr3_nt: TGTGCCAGCAGCCGGGACAGGGGAACATACGAGCAGTACTTC; cdr3_aa: CASSRDRGTYEQYF
j_call: TRBJ1-4; d_call: TRBD1; v_call: TRBV6-4; clone_size: NA; cdr3_nt: TGTGCCAGCAGCGACCGACCCTTGGGGACAGGGGCTGAAAAACTGTTTTTT; cdr3_aa: CASSDRPLGTGAEKLFF
j_call: TRBJ1-1; d_call: TRBD1; v_call: TRBV7-9; clone_size: once; cdr3_nt: TGTGCCAGCATAGGACAGGGGGCTGAAGCTTTCTTT; cdr3_aa: CASIGQGAEAFF
j_call: TRBJ2-7; d_call: TRBD2; v_call: TRBV30; clone_size: once; cdr3_nt: TGTGCCTGGAGTGTACCGGGACTAGTTATCTACGAGCAGTACTTC; cdr3_aa: CAWSVPGLVIYEQYF
j_call: TRBJ2-7; d_call: TRBD2; v_call: TRBV9; clone_size: few; cdr3_nt: TGTGCCAGCAGCCCCGGACTAGCGGGGGGTGCCTACGAGCAGTACTTC; cdr3_aa: CASSPGLAGGAYEQYF
j_call: TRBJ2-3; d_call: TRBD2; v_call: TRBV5-1; clone_size: NA; cdr3_nt: TGCGCCAGCAGCTTGGATGGGGGTTTTGGGGCGGGAGACCTCTCAGATACGCAGTATTTT; cdr3_aa: CASSLDGGFGAGDLSDTQYF
j_call: TRBJ2-6; d_call: NA; v_call: TRBV2; clone_size: NA; cdr3_nt: TGTGCCAGCAGTGTAAAAGTCGCGTCCGCTGGGGCCAACGTCCTGACTTTC; cdr3_aa: CASSVKVASAGANVLTF
j_call: TRBJ2-5; d_call: TRBD1; v_call: TRBV11-2; clone_size: NA; cdr3_nt: TGTGCCAGCAGCCACTCTGACAGGGGTTGGGAGACCCAGTACTTC; cdr3_aa: CASSHSDRGWETQYF
j_call: TRBJ2-1; d_call: NA; v_call: TRBV5-3; clone_size: NA; cdr3_nt: TGTGCCAGAAGCTGGAAGGGGGGGTTCCGCTACAATGAGCAGTTCTTC; cdr3_aa: CARSWKGGFRYNEQFF
j_call: TRBJ1-2; d_call: TRBD1; v_call: TRBV5-1; clone_size: NA; cdr3_nt: TGCGCCAGCAGCTGGACAGGGGGGTCTGGCTACACCTTC; cdr3_aa: CASSWTGGSGYTF
j_call: TRBJ1-2; d_call: NA; v_call: TRBV7-9; clone_size: NA; cdr3_nt: TGTGCCAGCAGCTTTATGGCTGATCTTAACTATGGCTACACCTTC; cdr3_aa: CASSFMADLNYGYTF
j_call: TRBJ2-7; d_call: TRBD2; v_call: TRBV2; clone_size: NA; cdr3_nt: TGTGCCAGCTCCGGGGGGGCCTACGAGCAGTACTTC; cdr3_aa: CASSGGAYEQYF
j_call: TRBJ2-3; d_call: TRBD1; v_call: TRBV25-1; clone_size: NA; cdr3_nt: TGTGCCAGCAGTGAAAAAAGGGGGCAAACGCAGTATTTT; cdr3_aa: CASSEKRGQTQYF
j_call: TRBJ2-3; d_call: NA; v_call: TRBV4-2; clone_size: NA; cdr3_nt: TGTGCCAGCAGCCCTGACGGAGCGGGCACAGATACGCAGTATTTT; cdr3_aa: CASSPDGAGTDTQYF
j_call: TRBJ1-5; d_call: TRBD1; v_call: TRBV5-1; clone_size: NA; cdr3_nt: TGCGCCAGCAGCTTGGACGGGACCGGGACAGAAAATCAGCCCCAGCATTTT; cdr3_aa: CASSLDGTGTENQPQHF
j_call: TRBJ2-7; d_call: TRBD2; v_call: TRBV28; clone_size: NA; cdr3_nt: TGTGCCAGCAGTCCCGGGGGGGCTAGCAGCTACGAGCAGTACTTC; cdr3_aa: CASSPGGASSYEQYF
j_call: TRBJ2-7; d_call: NA; v_call: TRBV5-4; clone_size: NA; cdr3_nt: TGTGCCAGCAGCTTGGAGCTAGTCCCCTACGAGCAGTACTTC; cdr3_aa: CASSLELVPYEQYF
j_call: TRBJ2-1; d_call: TRBD2; v_call: TRBV4-1; clone_size: NA; cdr3_nt: TGCGCCAGCAGCCAAGCCCCGGGACTAGCCGCCAATGAGCAGTTCTTC; cdr3_aa: CASSQAPGLAANEQFF
j_call: TRBJ2-3; d_call: TRBD1; v_call: TRBV9; clone_size: NA; cdr3_nt: TGTGCCAGCAGCCTAAGACAGGGGGGAACAGATACGCAGTATTTT; cdr3_aa: CASSLRQGGTDTQYF
j_call: TRBJ1-2; d_call: NA; v_call: TRBV11-2; clone_size: NA; cdr3_nt: TGTGCCAGCAGCTCGCCGGCAGGGGTAGGCGGCTACACCTTC; cdr3_aa: CASSSPAGVGGYTF